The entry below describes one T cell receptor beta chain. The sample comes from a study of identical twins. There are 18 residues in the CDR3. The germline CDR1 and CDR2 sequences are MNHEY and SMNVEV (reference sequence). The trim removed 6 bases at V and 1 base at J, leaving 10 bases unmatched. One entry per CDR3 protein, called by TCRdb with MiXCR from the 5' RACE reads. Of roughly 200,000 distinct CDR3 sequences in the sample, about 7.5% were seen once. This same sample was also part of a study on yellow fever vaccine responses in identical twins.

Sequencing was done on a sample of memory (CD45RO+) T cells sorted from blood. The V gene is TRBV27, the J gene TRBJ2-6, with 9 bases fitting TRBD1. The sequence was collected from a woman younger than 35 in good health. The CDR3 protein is CASRPDRGLSSGANVLTF. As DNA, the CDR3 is TGTGCCAGCAGACCGGACAGGGGCTTGTCTTCTGGGGCCAACGTCCTGACTTTC.